This T cell receptor beta chain was identified during a study of blood T cells in healthy people across ages. Trimming at V came to 5 bases and at J to 10 bases, leaving 6 bases not matched to a gene. CDR3 length: 13 amino acids. A second PCR, run for roughly 7 to 11 cycles, used a sample-barcoded 5' primer plus a J-beta primer mix. TCRdb passed the 5' RACE reads through MiXCR, listing each CDR3 protein once. The profile covers some 1.5 million distinct CDR3 sequences, with approximately 28% appearing a single time and 7.7% taken by the ten largest. Sequenced sample: blood. J is TRBJ2-3 and V is TRBV12-3 or TRBV12-4; 10 nucleotides agree with TRBD2. The clonotype was recovered from a woman under 40 in good health. The CDR3 loop is CASSPLAGEAQYF. Written as DNA, the CDR3 is TGTGCCAGCAGTCCCCTAGCGGGAGAAGCGCAGTATTTT.